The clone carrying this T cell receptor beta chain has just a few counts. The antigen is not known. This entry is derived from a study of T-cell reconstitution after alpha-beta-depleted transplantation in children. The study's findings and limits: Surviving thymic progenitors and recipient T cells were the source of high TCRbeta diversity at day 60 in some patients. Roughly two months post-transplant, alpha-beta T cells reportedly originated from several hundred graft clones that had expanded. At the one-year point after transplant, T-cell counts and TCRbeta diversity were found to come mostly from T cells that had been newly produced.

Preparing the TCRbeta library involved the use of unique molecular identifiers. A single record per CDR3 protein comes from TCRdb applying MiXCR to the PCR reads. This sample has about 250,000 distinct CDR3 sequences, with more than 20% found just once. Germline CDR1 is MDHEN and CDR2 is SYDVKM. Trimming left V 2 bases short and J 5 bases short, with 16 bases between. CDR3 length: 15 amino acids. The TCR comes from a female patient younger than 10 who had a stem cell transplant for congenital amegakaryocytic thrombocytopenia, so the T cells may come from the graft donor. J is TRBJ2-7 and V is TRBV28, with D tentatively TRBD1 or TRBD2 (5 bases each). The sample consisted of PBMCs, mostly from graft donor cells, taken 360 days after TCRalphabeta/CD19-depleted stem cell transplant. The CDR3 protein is CASSLDLGPRDEQYF. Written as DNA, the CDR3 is TGTGCCAGCAGTTTAGATCTGGGACCAAGAGACGAGCAGTACTTC.